The next 3 T cell receptor beta chains were all read from a single sample in a study of early stage breast cancer tumors. Sequencing used immunoSEQ multiplex PCR; TCRdb keeps in-frame clones, though not all of them. In the table there are roughly 48,000 clones, 75% to 85% of which are singletons. The specimen was blood. The receptors stem from a person aged 45 to 59 with breast cancer.

This chain uses TRBV7-6 with TRBJ2-7, with a weak D call TRBD2 (5 bases). The germline V and J ends were trimmed by 0 bases and 5 bases, with 8 bases remaining between them. The CDR3 is made up of 13 amino acids. Germline CDR1 and CDR2: SGHVS and FNYEAQ. CDR3 protein: CASSLARGNEQYF. The CDR3 nucleotides read TGTGCCAGCAGCTTAGCGAGAGGGAACGAGCAGTACTTC.

V and J are TRBV4-3 and TRBJ1-1; no definite D call. The V end lost 0 bases, the J end lost 4 bases, and 6 bases lay between the germline ends. The CDR3 runs 13 residues. Germline CDR1 is LGHNA and CDR2 is YSLEER. CDR3 coding DNA: TGCGCCAGCAGCCAAGATGAAAGCACTGAAGCTTTCTTT. Its protein is CASSQDESTEAFF.

The CDR3 loop is CASSTGGHATGELFF. Here the CDR3 DNA reads TGTGCCAGTAGTACAGGGGGCCACGCCACCGGGGAGCTGTTTTTT. The chain carries TRBV14 and TRBJ2-2; 9 nucleotides agree with TRBD1. Trimming took 9 bases from V and 4 from J; bases not matched to a gene: 9. CDR1 is SGHDN, CDR2 FVKESK, per germline. The CDR3 runs 15 residues.